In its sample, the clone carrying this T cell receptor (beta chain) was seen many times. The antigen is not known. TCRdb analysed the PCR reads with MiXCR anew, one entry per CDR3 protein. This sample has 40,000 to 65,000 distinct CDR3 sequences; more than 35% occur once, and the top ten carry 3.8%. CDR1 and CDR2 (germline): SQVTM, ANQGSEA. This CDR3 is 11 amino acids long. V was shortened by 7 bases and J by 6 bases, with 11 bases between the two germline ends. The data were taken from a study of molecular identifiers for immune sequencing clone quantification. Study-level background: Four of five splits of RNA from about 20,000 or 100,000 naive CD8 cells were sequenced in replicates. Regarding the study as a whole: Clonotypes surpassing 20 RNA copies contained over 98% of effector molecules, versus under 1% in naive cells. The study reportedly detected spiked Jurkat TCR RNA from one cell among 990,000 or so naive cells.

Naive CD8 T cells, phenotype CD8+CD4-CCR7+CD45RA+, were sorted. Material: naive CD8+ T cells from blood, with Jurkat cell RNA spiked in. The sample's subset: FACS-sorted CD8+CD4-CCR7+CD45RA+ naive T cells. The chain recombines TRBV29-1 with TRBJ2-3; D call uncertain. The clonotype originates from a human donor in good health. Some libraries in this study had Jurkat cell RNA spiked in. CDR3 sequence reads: CSARSDDTQYF. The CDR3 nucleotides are TGCAGCGCCCGATCGGATGATACGCAGTATTTT.